A selection of T cell receptor beta chains follows, all from one sample in a study of breast tumors, draining lymph nodes, adjacent tissues. TCRdb re-called the multiplex PCR reads through MiXCR, storing one row per CDR3 protein. The table shows roughly 32,000 distinct CDR3 sequences, with around 35% occurring only once. Sequencing used breast tumor tissue. The receptors were sampled from a female donor with breast cancer. Some clones in this sample may be carry-over from other donors' samples. Both conserved end residues are part of each CDR3. The order of the fields is J gene, V gene, D gene, clone size, CDR3 DNA, CDR3 protein. A D gene is named only where the DNA matches it firmly. Clone size, where shown, is once, few, many, or a class for clones that have expanded.

j_gene: TRBJ2-1; v_gene: TRBV2; d_gene: TRBD2; abundance: .; CDR3nt: TGTGCCAGCAGCCGGACTAGCGCGGTCGCCTACAATGAGCAGTTCTTC; CDR3aa: CASSRTSAVAYNEQFF
j_gene: TRBJ2-1; v_gene: TRBV5-1; d_gene: .; abundance: .; CDR3nt: TGCGCCAGCAGCTTAGGGGCAACCTTCTGCAATGTGCAGTTCTTC; CDR3aa: CASSLGATFCNVQFF
j_gene: TRBJ2-1; v_gene: TRBV5-1; d_gene: TRBD2; abundance: many; CDR3nt: TGCGCCAGCAGCTCGGGACTAGCGGGAGTTGATGAGCAGTTCTTC; CDR3aa: CASSSGLAGVDEQFF
j_gene: TRBJ2-1; v_gene: TRBV11-2; d_gene: .; abundance: many; CDR3nt: TGTGCCAGCAGCCCAGCGTACAATGAGCAGTTCTTC; CDR3aa: CASSPAYNEQFF
j_gene: TRBJ1-2; v_gene: TRBV30; d_gene: TRBD1; abundance: many; CDR3nt: TGTGCCTGGACACGTTCCCCAGGGGGTTATGGCTACACCTTC; CDR3aa: CAWTRSPGGYGYTF
j_gene: TRBJ1-1; v_gene: TRBV2; d_gene: .; abundance: .; CDR3nt: TGTGCCAGCAGTGAAGGTCACCGCGTGACTGAAGCTTTCTTT; CDR3aa: CASSEGHRVTEAFF
j_gene: TRBJ2-1; v_gene: TRBV20-1; d_gene: .; abundance: few; CDR3nt: TGCAGTGCTAGTATGGCGGTAAACAATGAGCAGTTCTTC; CDR3aa: CSASMAVNNEQFF
j_gene: TRBJ1-2; v_gene: TRBV4-1; d_gene: .; abundance: many; CDR3nt: TGCGCCAGCAGCCAAGATCATCGGGGTCGGTATGGCTACACCTTC; CDR3aa: CASSQDHRGRYGYTF
j_gene: TRBJ2-7; v_gene: TRBV4-3; d_gene: TRBD2; abundance: many; CDR3nt: TGCGCCAGCAGCAGCGGGGGGGGAGCCTACGAGCAGTACTTC; CDR3aa: CASSSGGGAYEQYF
j_gene: TRBJ2-7; v_gene: TRBV7-2; d_gene: TRBD1; abundance: many; CDR3nt: TGTGCCAGCAGCCCCTGGACAGGGGACGAGCAGTACTTC; CDR3aa: CASSPWTGDEQYF
j_gene: TRBJ1-5; v_gene: TRBV19; d_gene: .; abundance: few; CDR3nt: TGTGCCAGTCAACTCGACCGGGACGGGAATCAGCCCCAGCATTTT; CDR3aa: CASQLDRDGNQPQHF
j_gene: TRBJ2-3; v_gene: TRBV7-9; d_gene: TRBD2; abundance: many; CDR3nt: TGTGCCAGCAGCTTCGCTAGCGGCCAGGCAGATACGCAGTATTTT; CDR3aa: CASSFASGQADTQYF
j_gene: TRBJ2-1; v_gene: TRBV7-3; d_gene: .; abundance: many; CDR3nt: TGTGCCAGCAGCTTAGAGTGGGCCAACTGGGATGAGCAGTTCTTC; CDR3aa: CASSLEWANWDEQFF
j_gene: TRBJ1-5; v_gene: TRBV30; d_gene: TRBD1; abundance: few; CDR3nt: TGTGCCTGGAGTGTACAGGGGGCTCAAAGTCAGCCCCAGCATTTT; CDR3aa: CAWSVQGAQSQPQHF
j_gene: TRBJ2-7; v_gene: TRBV7-6; d_gene: .; abundance: many; CDR3nt: TGTGCCAGCAGCTTGGGTCGAGGTTCGGCGAACGAGCAGTACTTC; CDR3aa: CASSLGRGSANEQYF
j_gene: TRBJ1-2; v_gene: TRBV4-1; d_gene: .; abundance: many; CDR3nt: TGCGCCAGCAGCCAAGATGAGTCAGCCCCCTATGGCTACACCTTC; CDR3aa: CASSQDESAPYGYTF
j_gene: TRBJ1-6; v_gene: TRBV30; d_gene: .; abundance: .; CDR3nt: TGTGCCTGGAGTAGGAAAAGTTATAATTCACCCCTCCACTTT; CDR3aa: CAWSRKSYNSPLHF
j_gene: TRBJ2-3; v_gene: TRBV29-1; d_gene: TRBD2; abundance: many; CDR3nt: TGCAGCGTTGTAACTAGCGGGGTTAGCACAGATACGCAGTATTTT; CDR3aa: CSVVTSGVSTDTQYF
j_gene: TRBJ1-2; v_gene: TRBV30; d_gene: TRBD1; abundance: many; CDR3nt: TGTGCCTGGAGGACAGGGCGGAACTATGGCTACACCTTC; CDR3aa: CAWRTGRNYGYTF
j_gene: TRBJ2-3; v_gene: TRBV7-2; d_gene: TRBD1; abundance: many; CDR3nt: TGTGCCAGCAGCCCCGACAGGGGGAATACGCAGTATTTT; CDR3aa: CASSPDRGNTQYF
j_gene: TRBJ2-4; v_gene: TRBV5-1; d_gene: TRBD1; abundance: .; CDR3nt: TGCGCCAGCAGCTTGGAGGCAGGGACAGGAAATAACATTCAGTACTTC; CDR3aa: CASSLEAGTGNNIQYF
j_gene: TRBJ2-1; v_gene: TRBV12-3/TRBV12-4; d_gene: .; abundance: many; CDR3nt: TGTGCCAGCGATCGGGGCAGCAAGGGACCCAATGAGCAGTTCTTC; CDR3aa: CASDRGSKGPNEQFF
j_gene: TRBJ2-6; v_gene: TRBV20-1; d_gene: .; abundance: many; CDR3nt: TGCAGTGCTATTACCGTCTCTGGGGCCAACGTCCTGACTTTC; CDR3aa: CSAITVSGANVLTF
j_gene: TRBJ2-1; v_gene: TRBV20-1; d_gene: TRBD2; abundance: many; CDR3nt: TGCAGTGCTAGAGATGGACTAGCCCGAAATGAGCAGTTCTTC; CDR3aa: CSARDGLARNEQFF
j_gene: TRBJ2-2; v_gene: TRBV6-1; d_gene: TRBD2; abundance: many; CDR3nt: TGTGCCAGCAGGACTAGCGGGAACACCGGGGAGCTGTTTTTT; CDR3aa: CASRTSGNTGELFF
j_gene: TRBJ1-6; v_gene: TRBV20-1; d_gene: .; abundance: many; CDR3nt: TGCAGTGCTAAGGACTCTCAGAGCTCCTATAATTCACCCCTCCACTTT; CDR3aa: CSAKDSQSSYNSPLHF
j_gene: TRBJ2-2; v_gene: TRBV12-3/TRBV12-4; d_gene: .; abundance: many; CDR3nt: TGTGCCAGCAGTTTAATGGCGTCCGGGGAGCTGTTTTTT; CDR3aa: CASSLMASGELFF
j_gene: TRBJ2-7; v_gene: TRBV30; d_gene: .; abundance: many; CDR3nt: TGTGCCTGGAGTGTACGGGGGAGCGAGCAGTACTTC; CDR3aa: CAWSVRGSEQYF
j_gene: TRBJ1-6; v_gene: TRBV6-2/TRBV6-3; d_gene: .; abundance: many; CDR3nt: TGTGCCAGCAGCTTGGGACGGAATAATTCACCCCTCCACTTT; CDR3aa: CASSLGRNNSPLHF
j_gene: TRBJ2-7; v_gene: TRBV5-1; d_gene: TRBD1; abundance: .; CDR3nt: TGCGCCAGCAGCCTCACCGGGACAGGGATCCACGAGCAGTACTTC; CDR3aa: CASSLTGTGIHEQYF
j_gene: TRBJ1-1; v_gene: TRBV29-1; d_gene: .; abundance: .; CDR3nt: TGCAGCGCCAGATACTATGGGGGCACTGAAGCTTTCTTT; CDR3aa: CSARYYGGTEAFF